This passage covers 10 T cell receptor beta chains from one sample sequenced in a study of PD-L1 blockade in urothelial cancer. Using immunoSEQ multiplex PCR, the repertoire was profiled, and TCRdb retains in-frame clones only, with some absent. The sample records some 80,000 clones, around four fifths being singletons. The sample's time point: pretreatment peripheral blood. The sequencing used PBMCs, collected around atezolizumab (anti-PD-L1) treatment. These receptors all stem from a man aged 35 to 55 with urothelial cancer.

This chain uses TRBV19 with TRBJ1-2, with 7 positions matching TRBD1. Germline CDR1 and CDR2: LNHDA and SQIVND (reference sequence). The CDR3 contains 13 residues. V trimming: 11 bases; J trimming: 7 bases; junction bases outside the gene matches: 13. DNA for the CDR3: TGTGCCGGAAGGACAGGCACCAAGGGTGGCTACACCTTC. The encoded protein is CAGRTGTKGGYTF.

The DNA of the CDR3 is TGTGCCAGCAGCCAAGAGGCCGAATACGAGCAGTACTTC. It codes for CASSQEAEYEQYF. This chain joins TRBV4-2 and TRBJ2-7, with D uncertain. CDR1 and CDR2 (germline): LGHNA, YNFKEQ. The CDR3 is 13 amino acids. V was pared by 0 bases and J by 4 bases, with 7 bases between.

The V gene is TRBV30, the J gene TRBJ1-1, with D possibly TRBD1 on 5 matching bases. V lost 1 base and J 4 bases, leaving 16 bases between the germline ends. CDR3 length: 15 residues. Germline V gene data show CDR1 as GTSNPN and CDR2 as SVGIG (reference sequence). In DNA form, the CDR3 reads TGTGCCTGGAGTGCCCAGGGCCTGGTGAGCACTGAAGCTTTCTTT. Translated: CAWSAQGLVSTEAFF.

J is TRBJ2-7 and V is TRBV7-6, with D possibly TRBD2 on 6 matching bases. The V and J ends lost 3 bases and 3 bases respectively, with 15 bases between them. Germline CDR1 is SGHVS and CDR2 is FNYEAQ. The CDR3 is 15 residues long. The CDR3 sequence: CASSFRREPHYEQYF. CDR3 nucleotide sequence: TGTGCCAGCAGCTTTAGGAGGGAACCTCACTACGAGCAGTACTTC.

The genes are TRBV7-8 and TRBJ2-1, with D possibly matching TRBD2 (5 bases). Per germline, CDR1 SGHVS and CDR2 FQNEAQ. V lost 4 bases and J 2 bases, leaving 12 bases between the germline ends. The CDR3 spans 15 residues. The CDR3, as DNA: TGTGCCAGCAGCTCATTAGCGCGGGCCTACAATGAGCAGTTCTTC. Protein: CASSSLARAYNEQFF. The entire variable domain, with the rest obtained from reference TRBV7-8 and TRBJ2-1, is as follows: GAGVSQSPRYKVAKRGQDVALRCDPISGHVSLFWYQQALGQGPEFLTYFQNEAQLDKSGLPSDRFFAERPEGSVSTLKIQRTQQEDSAVYLCASSSLARAYNEQFFGPGTRLTVL.

In this sample, this clone turned up a few times. The chain couples TRBV4-1 to TRBJ2-3, with a possible D match to TRBD2 (5 bases). The germline V gene encodes CDR1 MGHRA and CDR2 YSYEKL. The CDR3 is 14 residues long. V was clipped by 2 bases and J by 4 bases, with 10 bases between them. CDR3 region: CASSQWYGADTQYF. The CDR3 DNA sequence: TGCGCCAGCAGCCAATGGTACGGGGCAGATACGCAGTATTTT.

The chain joins TRBV4-3 to TRBJ2-1, with D perhaps matching TRBD2 (5 bases). The germline V and J ends were trimmed by 0 bases and 6 bases, with 6 bases remaining between them. The CDR3 loop spans 13 amino acids. Germline V gene lookup returns CDR1 LGHNA and CDR2 YSLEER. CDR3 DNA sequence: TGCGCCAGCAGCCAAGAGGCGGGCAATGAGCAGTTCTTC. This gives the protein CASSQEAGNEQFF.

This clone occurred once. V and J are TRBV7-9 and TRBJ1-2, with 10 bases lining up with TRBD1. With 5 bases clipped from V and 3 bases from J, the junction kept 12 bases outside the gene matches. The CDR3 is 17 amino acids. Per germline, CDR1 SEHNR and CDR2 FQNEAQ (reference sequence). The DNA for the CDR3 is TGTGCCAGCAGCCTTACCCCGACAGGGGGCTTGGACTATGGCTACACCTTC. Translating it yields CASSLTPTGGLDYGYTF.

In nucleotides, the CDR3 is TGTGCCAGCAGCTCCACGGGGGAGGGGGGTGACACTGAAGCTTTCTTT. Translation: CASSSTGEGGDTEAFF. The chain couples TRBV7-9 to TRBJ1-1; D may be TRBD1 (6 bases). CDR1 is SEHNR, CDR2 FQNEAQ, per germline (reference sequence). V was pared by 4 bases and J by 3 bases, with 18 bases between. This CDR3 has 16 amino acids.

The chain employs TRBV28 and TRBJ1-2; no firm D call. Trimming pared 8 bases from V and 0 bases from J, leaving 10 bases between. The CDR3 loop spans 13 amino acids. Germline values: CDR1 MDHEN, CDR2 SYDVKM. The CDR3: CASPTDSNYGYTF. The CDR3 bases are TGTGCCAGCCCCACGGACTCTAACTATGGCTACACCTTC.